These T cell receptor beta chains were read from a single sample in a study of T cells in tuberculosis. Sequenced by immunoSEQ multiplex PCR; TCRdb stores in-frame clones only, minus some. The data contain approximately 88,000 clones, approximately 91% of them singletons. Sequences were obtained from CD1b-GMM tetramer-negative cells sorted from PBMCs. Receptors originate from an adult woman with latent tuberculosis. Each CDR3 is given with its conserved first and last residue. A D gene is named only where the DNA matches it firmly. Clone size is not always given. Where it is, it says once, few, many or a class for expanded clones.

D gene: TRBD2
clone size: NA
V gene: TRBV5-1
J gene: TRBJ2-3
CDR3 protein: CASSLGSGGTDTQYF
CDR3 DNA: TGCGCCAGCAGCTTGGGTAGCGGGGGCACAGATACGCAGTATTTT

D gene: NA
clone size: NA
V gene: TRBV4-1
J gene: TRBJ2-1
CDR3 protein: CASSLLQGNEQFF
CDR3 DNA: TGCGCCAGCAGCCTCCTCCAGGGCAATGAGCAGTTCTTC

D gene: TRBD2
clone size: NA
V gene: TRBV6-5
J gene: TRBJ2-1
CDR3 protein: CASRGLGVGEQFF
CDR3 DNA: TGTGCCAGCAGGGGACTAGGGGTGGGGGAGCAGTTCTTC

D gene: NA
clone size: NA
V gene: TRBV5-1
J gene: TRBJ2-2
CDR3 protein: CASSWPSGAERWNTGELFF
CDR3 DNA: TGCGCCAGCAGCTGGCCCAGCGGAGCGGAGAGATGGAACACCGGGGAGCTGTTTTTT

D gene: TRBD1
clone size: NA
V gene: TRBV19
J gene: TRBJ2-2
CDR3 protein: CATKGAGLFF
CDR3 DNA: TGTGCGACTAAGGGGGCCGGCCTGTTTTTT

D gene: TRBD1
clone size: NA
V gene: TRBV11-2
J gene: TRBJ2-7
CDR3 protein: CASSLADRVDYEQYF
CDR3 DNA: TGTGCCAGCAGCTTAGCGGACAGGGTTGACTACGAGCAGTACTTC

D gene: NA
clone size: NA
V gene: TRBV25-1
J gene: TRBJ2-2
CDR3 protein: CATHGGLANTGELFF
CDR3 DNA: TGTGCCACCCACGGGGGGCTAGCGAACACCGGGGAGCTGTTTTTT

D gene: NA
clone size: NA
V gene: TRBV7-9
J gene: TRBJ1-2
CDR3 protein: CASSSSQAGSRGYTF
CDR3 DNA: TGTGCCAGCAGCTCCTCCCAGGCCGGGAGTCGGGGCTACACCTTC

D gene: TRBD2
clone size: NA
V gene: TRBV9
J gene: TRBJ2-1
CDR3 protein: CASSVAPLAGGHNEQFF
CDR3 DNA: TGTGCCAGCAGCGTAGCTCCCCTAGCGGGGGGTCACAATGAGCAGTTCTTC

D gene: NA
clone size: NA
V gene: TRBV28
J gene: TRBJ1-2
CDR3 protein: CASSLSKGLENGYTF
CDR3 DNA: TGTGCCAGCAGTTTATCGAAGGGGCTTGAGAATGGCTACACCTTC

D gene: TRBD1
clone size: once
V gene: TRBV10-3
J gene: TRBJ2-7
CDR3 protein: CAIKGTGNSYEQYF
CDR3 DNA: TGTGCCATCAAAGGGACAGGCAACTCCTACGAGCAGTACTTC

D gene: TRBD2
clone size: few
V gene: TRBV7-6
J gene: TRBJ2-3
CDR3 protein: CASSFPPGGPRGTQYF
CDR3 DNA: TGTGCCAGCAGCTTCCCCCCGGGGGGGCCTAGGGGTACGCAGTATTTT

D gene: NA
clone size: NA
V gene: TRBV19
J gene: TRBJ2-3
CDR3 protein: CASSLGTAGDTQYF
CDR3 DNA: TGTGCCAGTAGTCTGGGGACAGCGGGAGATACGCAGTATTTT

D gene: NA
clone size: NA
V gene: TRBV7-6
J gene: TRBJ2-7
CDR3 protein: CASSLEGYSYEQYF
CDR3 DNA: TGTGCCAGCAGCTTAGAGGGGTACTCCTACGAGCAGTACTTC

D gene: NA
clone size: NA
V gene: TRBV5-8
J gene: TRBJ1-1
CDR3 protein: CASSLVHRNTEAFF
CDR3 DNA: TGTGCCAGCAGCTTGGTACACCGGAACACTGAAGCTTTCTTT

D gene: TRBD2
clone size: NA
V gene: TRBV6-5
J gene: TRBJ2-7
CDR3 protein: CASRERGDYEQYF
CDR3 DNA: TGTGCCAGCAGGGAGCGGGGGGACTACGAGCAGTACTTC

D gene: TRBD1
clone size: NA
V gene: TRBV29-1
J gene: TRBJ2-7
CDR3 protein: CSVEEETGGPYEQYF
CDR3 DNA: TGCAGCGTTGAAGAGGAGACAGGGGGTCCCTACGAGCAGTACTTC

D gene: TRBD2
clone size: NA
V gene: TRBV7-2
J gene: TRBJ2-1
CDR3 protein: CASSSSGGTYNEQFF
CDR3 DNA: TGTGCCAGCAGCTCCAGCGGGGGGACCTACAATGAGCAGTTCTTC

D gene: TRBD2
clone size: NA
V gene: TRBV6-5
J gene: TRBJ2-3
CDR3 protein: CATSPSGILDTQYF
CDR3 DNA: TGTGCCACCTCGCCTAGCGGGATACTGGATACGCAGTATTTT

D gene: TRBD1
clone size: NA
V gene: TRBV28
J gene: TRBJ2-3
CDR3 protein: CASSGDRADTDTQYF
CDR3 DNA: TGTGCCAGCAGTGGCGACAGGGCGGATACAGATACGCAGTATTTT

D gene: TRBD1
clone size: NA
V gene: TRBV27
J gene: TRBJ1-6
CDR3 protein: CASSLFTGGAGSPLHF
CDR3 DNA: TGTGCCAGCAGTTTATTTACAGGGGGCGCCGGGTCACCCCTCCACTTT

D gene: NA
clone size: NA
V gene: TRBV2
J gene: TRBJ2-1
CDR3 protein: CASSEVDRRRQFF
CDR3 DNA: TGTGCCAGCAGTGAAGTTGACAGGCGACGGCAGTTCTTC

D gene: NA
clone size: NA
V gene: TRBV30
J gene: TRBJ2-7
CDR3 protein: CAWSVRGWGSEQYF
CDR3 DNA: TGTGCCTGGAGTGTACGAGGGTGGGGTAGCGAGCAGTACTTC

D gene: NA
clone size: NA
V gene: TRBV19
J gene: TRBJ1-5
CDR3 protein: CASSREGIADQPQHF
CDR3 DNA: TGTGCCAGTAGTAGGGAGGGGATTGCCGATCAGCCCCAGCATTTT

D gene: TRBD1
clone size: NA
V gene: TRBV7-9
J gene: TRBJ2-1
CDR3 protein: CASSSGRTGGLDEQFF
CDR3 DNA: TGTGCCAGCAGCTCCGGGCGGACAGGGGGCTTGGATGAGCAGTTCTTC

D gene: TRBD1
clone size: NA
V gene: TRBV27
J gene: TRBJ1-1
CDR3 protein: CASSQRDRGRNLNTEAFF
CDR3 DNA: TGTGCCAGCAGTCAACGGGACAGGGGGCGAAATCTGAACACTGAAGCTTTCTTT

D gene: NA
clone size: NA
V gene: TRBV7-2
J gene: TRBJ2-3
CDR3 protein: CASSYSGLRFTDTQYF
CDR3 DNA: TGTGCCAGCAGCTACTCGGGACTGCGATTCACAGATACGCAGTATTTT